This record concerns one T cell receptor beta chain sequence. Individual cDNA molecules were tagged with unique molecular identifiers. One entry per CDR3 protein, called by TCRdb with MiXCR from the 5' RACE reads. The sample holds approximately 74,000 distinct CDR3 sequences, 11% to 15% seen once. This sample stems from a study of early T cells in non-severe SARS-CoV-2 infection. The ends lost 2 bases at V and 7 bases at J; junction bases unmatched: 11. Germline lookup yields CDR1 MNHNS and CDR2 SASEGT. The CDR3 extends over 15 amino acids. Source material: whole blood. The sequence was collected from an adult who was a healthcare worker with PCR-confirmed SARS-CoV-2 infection or an uninfected control (not recorded which). The chain employs TRBV6-1 and TRBJ2-7; 7 nucleotides align to TRBD1. The CDR3 coding sequence is TGTGCCAGCAGTGAATTCGACAGGGTCACCATGGAGCAGTACTTC. It codes for CASSEFDRVTMEQYF.